The source of this TCR beta chain is a study of T cells in Graves' hyperthyroidism and ophthalmopathy. RNA transcripts provided the source from which TCR beta CDR3 regions were amplified. The HTBI primer set served for first-round RT-PCR of the TCR CDR3. TCRdb ran MiXCR on the multiplex PCR reads and lists one entry per CDR3 protein. The sample holds 370,000 or so distinct CDR3 sequences, around 25% seen once. CDR1 and CDR2 (germline): MNHEY, SMNVEV (reference sequence). With 2 bases removed from V and 2 bases from J, the gap between germline ends came to 13 bases. This CDR3 is 15 amino acids long. Note on this clonotype: Its specificity is unknown.

Study conclusions and caveats: The model's output predicted ophthalmopathy at a median of roughly 6.9 months prior to onset. Most thyroid clonotypes with frequency above 0.001 were detected in blood.

V and J are TRBV27 and TRBJ2-7; D unresolved. The receptor comes from a man aged 50-59 years with Graves' hyperthyroidism. The sequencing sample was made of blood. The CDR3, as DNA: TGTGCCAGCAGTTTAGCCGGGTACAGCCCCTACGAGCAGTACTTC. It specifies CASSLAGYSPYEQYF.